Shown below are 28 T cell receptor beta chains from a single sample sequenced in a study of blood T cell repertoires in COVID-19 (dated by TCRdb to 2018 to 2020). Libraries were made using the immunoSEQ multiplex PCR assay. The source is immuneACCESS, and TCRdb retained only in-frame sequences with V and J called. Part of the clones is not carried over; for the studies checked, unresolved V genes explain less than half of this, and the remainder is unexplained. The sample yields around 85,000 clones; around 88% were counted once. The ten most abundant clones make up under 8.5% of the sample. The sequenced material came from peripheral blood. These receptors were taken from a man aged 45-65 years with active COVID-19.

The chain has TRBV7-3 and TRBJ2-2; the D is unclear. Germline V gene lookup returns CDR1 SGHTA and CDR2 FQGTGA. Trimming stripped 4 bases from V and 5 bases from J, with 5 bases between. The CDR3 runs to 12 residues. As DNA, the CDR3 is TGTGCCAGCAGCTCCGTTACCGGGGAGCTGTTTTTT. Translated: CASSSVTGELFF.

J is TRBJ2-2 and V is TRBV9; D might be TRBD2 (5 bases). The CDR3 contains 17 residues. Germline assignment: CDR1 SGDLS and CDR2 YYNGEE. The ends were cut back, 6 bases at V and 1 base at J, with 19 bases in the middle. The CDR3 sequence is CASTGPLVAGNTGELFF. CDR3 DNA sequence: TGTGCCAGCACCGGACCCCTGGTGGCGGGGAACACCGGGGAGCTGTTTTTT.

The chain carries TRBV7-2 and TRBJ1-5, with a possible D match to TRBD1 (6 bases). Trimming shortened V by 5 bases and J by 7 bases, and 27 bases separated the two germline ends. The CDR3 totals 18 residues. The germline gives CDR1 SGHTA, CDR2 FQGNSA. The CDR3 DNA follows: TGTGCCAGCAGCCCTCGGCCCACTTCAACAGGGTTCGGGCAGCCCCAGCATTTT. Translated: CASSPRPTSTGFGQPQHF.

The chain recombines TRBV6-6 with TRBJ2-7, with TRBD2 identical over 9 bases. Germline loops: CDR1 MNHNY, CDR2 SVGAGI (reference sequence). The CDR3 totals 16 residues. V was clipped by 4 bases and J by 0 bases; unmatched bases: 7. The CDR3 DNA follows: TGTGCCAGCAGTTTTGGCGGGGGGGCAAGCTCCTACGAGCAGTACTTC. Its translation is CASSFGGGASSYEQYF.

The J gene is TRBJ2-7, the V gene TRBV5-5, with 8 positions matching TRBD1. Germline V CDR1 and CDR2: SGHKS, YYEKEE (reference sequence). The CDR3 sequence is 16 residues long. V was clipped by 0 bases and J by 3 bases; unmatched bases: 8. The CDR3 bases are TGTGCCAGCAGCTTGGGGCCCCGACAGGGGTACTACGAGCAGTACTTC. Protein: CASSLGPRQGYYEQYF.

The chain recombines TRBV11-2 with TRBJ2-3; D is unclear. Germline CDR1 is SGHAT and CDR2 is FQNNGV. V was trimmed by 4 bases and J by 3 bases, leaving 8 bases between them. The CDR3 is made up of 13 amino acids. This chain's CDR3 is CASSSSGTDTQYF. CDR3 sequence (DNA): TGTGCCAGCAGCTCCTCCGGTACAGATACGCAGTATTTT.

The V and J genes are TRBV27 and TRBJ1-5; D is possibly TRBD1 (5 bases). Between the trimmed V and J ends, which lost 4 bases and 5 bases, there was a span of 9 bases. This CDR3 has 13 amino acids. Per germline, CDR1 MNHEY and CDR2 SMNVEV (reference sequence). CDR3 DNA: TGTGCCAGCAGTTCCCGGGGGGATCAGCCCCAGCATTTT. Amino acids: CASSSRGDQPQHF.

The chain combines TRBV15 with TRBJ2-1; 12 bases map to TRBD2. Losses at the gene ends were 9 bases for V and 5 bases for J; bases not matched to a gene: 5. Germline V gene sequence: CDR1 LNHNV, CDR2 YYDKDF (reference sequence). The length of the CDR3 is 14 residues. The chain's CDR3 is CATSGLAGNNEQFF. The CDR3 coding sequence is TGTGCCACTTCGGGACTAGCGGGTAACAATGAGCAGTTCTTC.

The chain couples TRBV19 to TRBJ2-1, with TRBD2 matching 9 bases. The CDR3 sequence is 18 residues long. V was pared by 5 bases and J by 4 bases, with 15 bases of the junction left unmatched. Germline V gene data show CDR1 as LNHDA and CDR2 as SQIVND (reference sequence). This CDR3 reads CASSPYSGGLISYNEQFF. The CDR3 nucleotides are TGTGCCAGTAGTCCCTATAGCGGGGGACTTATTTCATACAATGAGCAGTTCTTC.

The genes are TRBV14 and TRBJ1-2, with a weak D call TRBD1 (5 bases). Germline values: CDR1 SGHDN, CDR2 FVKESK. This CDR3 contains 16 residues. The ends were cut back, 0 bases at V and 0 bases at J, with 11 bases in the middle. CDR3 coding DNA: TGTGCCAGCAGCCAAGATGGGGCGAGGACTAACTATGGCTACACCTTC. It is translated as CASSQDGARTNYGYTF.

The table lists this clone with a count of one. V gene TRBV29-1 combines with J gene TRBJ2-3, with 8 positions matching TRBD1. Per germline, CDR1 SQVTM and CDR2 ANQGSEA. V dropped 5 bases and J dropped 1; count of bases not matched to a gene: 8. The CDR3 is 15 residues long. This CDR3 reads CSVFPAGGGTDTQYF. The CDR3 region has the DNA TGCAGCGTTTTTCCGGCAGGGGGCGGCACAGATACGCAGTATTTT.

V is TRBV14 and J is TRBJ2-1; the match to TRBD2 covers 10 bases. The V and J ends lost 4 bases and 7 bases, in that order; junction bases with no gene match: 10. This CDR3 is built from 16 residues. Germline V CDR1 and CDR2: SGHDN, FVKESK. CDR3 DNA sequence: TGTGCCAGCAGCCCCTTGAGGAGCGGGGGGGCAAATGAGCAGTTCTTC. Encoded protein: CASSPLRSGGANEQFF.

For the CDR3, the DNA is TGTGCCAGCAGTCTGCACCAGACAGGGTCACGTTCACCCCTCCACTTT. Its translation is CASSLHQTGSRSPLHF. The chain uses TRBV28 and TRBJ1-6; 7 nucleotides align to TRBD1. The CDR3 totals 16 residues. V was pared by 5 bases and J by 9 bases, with 13 bases of the junction left unmatched. Germline values: CDR1 MDHEN, CDR2 SYDVKM.

This chain links TRBV7-2 with TRBJ1-2; no firm D call. CDR3 length equals 16 residues. Germline values: CDR1 SGHTA, CDR2 FQGNSA. Trimming cost V 4 bases and J 3 bases, with 18 bases left between them. This chain's CDR3 is CASSSTSPGGHYGYTF. The CDR3 nucleotides read TGTGCCAGCAGCTCGACGAGCCCTGGCGGGCACTATGGCTACACCTTC.

The chain uses TRBV6-5 and TRBJ2-3; TRBD2 is a possible D gene (6 bases). Trimming stripped 8 bases from V and 1 base from J, with 10 bases between. The CDR3 contains 13 residues. Germline V gives CDR1 MNHEY, CDR2 SVGAGI. The CDR3, as DNA: TGTGCCAGCCTCAGGGAGGGCACAGATACGCAGTATTTT. Amino acids: CASLREGTDTQYF.

V and J are TRBV6-2 or TRBV6-3 and TRBJ2-7; no clear D gene. Germline CDR1 is MNHEY and CDR2 is SVGEGT. This CDR3 region has 15 residues. V lost 2 bases to trimming and J lost 3 bases, with 14 bases between them. The CDR3 DNA reads as TGTGCCAGCAGTTACACTGGGCAGTTCAACTACGAGCAGTACTTC. This codes for CASSYTGQFNYEQYF.

The V and J genes are TRBV5-5 and TRBJ2-2; tentative D call: TRBD1 (5 bases). Germline-derived CDR1 and CDR2 are SGHKS and YYEKEE (reference sequence). V was cut by 1 base and J by 1 base, with 8 bases left in between. This CDR3 contains 15 residues. The CDR3 protein is CASSLYDRNTGELFF. CDR3 nucleotides: TGTGCCAGCAGCTTGTACGACAGGAACACCGGGGAGCTGTTTTTT.

This chain uses TRBV5-6 with TRBJ1-6; TRBD1 aligns across 9 bases. From germline, CDR1 is SGHDT and CDR2 YYEEEE. V lost 4 bases, J lost 5 bases, and 7 bases stayed unmatched. CDR3 length: 16 residues. This CDR3 reads CASSRDRGSNNSPLHF. The CDR3 region has the DNA TGTGCCAGCAGCCGAGACAGGGGGTCCAATAATTCACCCCTCCACTTT. The full variable domain, completed using reference TRBV5-6 and TRBJ1-6, is DAGVTQSPTHLIKTRGQQVTLRCSPKSGHDTVSWYQQALGQGPQFIFQYYEEEERQRGNFPDRFSGHQFPNYSSELNVNALLLGDSALYLCASSRDRGSNNSPLHFGNGTRLTVT.

This clone was found once. The chain has TRBV24-1 and TRBJ1-2, with 8 bases aligning to TRBD1. The CDR3 contains 15 residues. V dropped 4 bases and J dropped 4; count of bases not matched to a gene: 7. Germline V CDR1 and CDR2: KGHDR, SFDVKD. The CDR3 is CATSDQRQGSYGYTF. The CDR3 nucleotides read TGTGCCACCAGTGACCAAAGACAGGGGAGCTATGGCTACACCTTC.

The chain joins TRBV5-1 to TRBJ2-5, with 9 bases fitting TRBD1. Germline CDR1 SGHRS, CDR2 YFSETQ. The CDR3 covers 16 residues. The junction had 6 bases not matched to a gene; V was cut back by 1 base and J by 2 bases. Written as DNA, the CDR3 is TGCGCCAGCAGCTTGTCCGGGACAGGGCCGCAAGAGACCCAGTACTTC. It specifies CASSLSGTGPQETQYF. The full variable domain, its missing parts supplied by reference TRBV5-1 and TRBJ2-5, is KAGVTQTPRYLIKTRGQQVTLSCSPISGHRSVSWYQQTPGQGLQFLFEYFSETQRNKGNFPGRFSGRQFSNSRSEMNVSTLELGDSALYLCASSLSGTGPQETQYFGPGTRLLVL.

On this clone: It is unclear where the CDR3 begins or ends on the DNA, so no DNA is shown, and the CDR3 is as TCRdb lists it. The chain combines TRBV6-5 with TRBJ2-6; the DNA was not compared with TRBD2, the D call given in the table. The CDR3 has 15 amino acids, counting both end residues. Germline CDR1 and CDR2: MNHEY and SVGAGI. CDR3 residues: CASSTSGAGANVLTF.

Turning to this clone: This sample includes further DNA sequences coding for the same CDR3. The V call is TRBV25-1, the J call TRBJ2-5; TRBD1 matches 10 bases. Trimming cost V 3 bases and J 4 bases; bases outside gene matches: 5. Germline values: CDR1 MGHDK, CDR2 SYGVNS. The CDR3 totals 15 residues. The CDR3 DNA follows: TGTGCCAGCAGTGACGACAGGGGGCCAGGAGAGACCCAGTACTTC. Its protein is CASSDDRGPGETQYF. Looking up the rest from reference TRBV25-1 and TRBJ2-5 gives the full variable domain: EADIYQTPRYLVIGTGKKITLECSQTMGHDKMYWYQQDPGMELHLIHYSYGVNSTEKGDLSSESTVSRIRTEHFPLTLESARPSHTSQYLCASSDDRGPGETQYFGPGTRLLVL.

This sequence joins TRBV6-2 or TRBV6-3 and TRBJ2-1; 8 positions agree with TRBD2. Germline V gene data show CDR1 as MNHEY and CDR2 as SVGEGT. This CDR3 spans 18 amino acids. V lost 3 bases and J lost 5; bases outside the gene matches: 15. CDR3 nucleotide sequence: TGTGCCAGCAGTTATAGGGAGTCTAGCCGGGAGGGCCACAATGAGCAGTTCTTC. Its translation is CASSYRESSREGHNEQFF.

The CDR3 loop is CATSDPRAGAHNEQFF. CDR3 DNA: TGTGCCACCAGTGACCCGCGTGCGGGAGCCCACAATGAGCAGTTCTTC. The gene calls are TRBV24-1 and TRBJ2-1, with TRBD2 identical over 7 bases. From germline, CDR1 is KGHDR and CDR2 SFDVKD. V shed 4 bases, J shed 5 bases, and the junction held 10 bases outside the gene matches. This CDR3 has 16 residues.

The rearrangement joins TRBV5-1 to TRBJ2-7; D remains unclear. The length of the CDR3 is 17 residues. With 2 bases removed from V and 0 bases from J, the gap between germline ends came to 18 bases. The germline V gene encodes CDR1 SGHRS and CDR2 YFSETQ. CDR3 DNA sequence: TGCGCCAGCAGCTTAAGCCCGCAAGAGAAGTTCTCCTACGAGCAGTACTTC. This encodes CASSLSPQEKFSYEQYF.

The chain links TRBV5-1 to TRBJ2-7, with unresolved D. The germline V and J ends were trimmed by 1 base and 2 bases, with 10 bases remaining between them. Germline loops: CDR1 SGHRS, CDR2 YFSETQ. This CDR3 is built from 14 residues. The CDR3 DNA reads TGCGCCAGCAGCTTGAAGGAGACCGCCTACGAGCAGTACTTC. It codes for CASSLKETAYEQYF.

The chain uses TRBV19 and TRBJ2-7, with TRBD1 matching 9 bases. Trimming removed 7 bases from V and 6 bases from J; junction bases left unmatched: 7. The CDR3 extends over 13 amino acids. In germline, CDR1 is LNHDA, CDR2 SQIVND (reference sequence). The CDR3 spells CASTQGQGFEQYF. CDR3 DNA sequence: TGTGCCAGTACCCAAGGACAGGGGTTCGAGCAGTACTTC.

The chain recombines TRBV4-1 with TRBJ2-1, with 8 positions matching TRBD1. Looked up from germline, CDR1 is MGHRA and CDR2 is YSYEKL. CDR3 length: 14 residues. V lost 4 bases and J lost 8; bases outside the gene matches: 7. As DNA, the CDR3 is TGCGCCAGCAGCCTTTCCGGGACAGGCGATGAGCAGTTCTTC. This codes for CASSLSGTGDEQFF.